A single sample gave rise to the 25 T cell receptor beta chains below, sequenced in a study of identical twins. Using its own MiXCR run on the 5' RACE reads, TCRdb lists one record per CDR3 protein. The sample holds some 760,000 distinct CDR3 sequences, around a sixth seen once. Another study also made use of these data, one on T cells expressing NK-cell markers.

Input material: PBMCs. These receptors all stem from a woman under 30 in good health.

V is TRBV20-1 and J is TRBJ2-1; 7 bases match TRBD2. CDR1 is DFQATT and CDR2 is SNEGSKA in the germline V gene (reference sequence). The ends lost 5 bases at V and 7 bases at J; junction bases unmatched: 14. This CDR3 contains 15 residues. In DNA, the CDR3 is TGCAGTGCTGGACCAGCTCGGGGGGTTTGGAATGAGCAGTTCTTC. Its protein product is CSAGPARGVWNEQFF.

The chain carries TRBV2 and TRBJ2-2; 8 nucleotides agree with TRBD2. The germline V gene has CDR1 SNHLY and CDR2 FYNNEI. The V and J ends lost 5 bases and 5 bases, in that order; junction bases with no gene match: 7. CDR3 size: 15 residues. The CDR3 bases are TGTGCCAGCAGTCCGGGGGGGCTCGGAACCGGGGAGCTGTTTTTT. The encoded protein is CASSPGGLGTGELFF.

The rearrangement joins TRBV10-3 to TRBJ1-1; D is uncertain. The CDR3 runs 12 residues. Germline V gives CDR1 ENHRY, CDR2 SYGVKD. Trimming removed 6 bases from V and 2 bases from J, with 7 bases in between. In nucleotides, the CDR3 is TGTGCCATCAGACAGCCCAACACTGAAGCTTTCTTT. It is translated as CAIRQPNTEAFF.

This clonotype was observed a handful of times. The rearrangement uses TRBV20-1 and TRBJ2-1, with unresolved D. Per the germline V gene, CDR1 is DFQATT and CDR2 is SNEGSKA (reference sequence). The CDR3 sequence is 14 residues long. The CDR3 here is CGARLVSSYNEQFF. Here the CDR3 DNA reads TGCGGAGCCCGACTTGTGAGCTCCTACAATGAGCAGTTCTTC.

The chain carries TRBV11-3 and TRBJ1-1; a possible D gene is TRBD1 (6 bases). The CDR3 length is 13 residues. V gave up 5 bases and J gave up 5 bases, with 12 bases separating them. Germline-derived CDR1 and CDR2 are SGHNT and YENEEA. The CDR3 coding sequence is TGTGCCAGCAGCCGGGACATGGGGACTGAAGCTTTCTTT. This codes for CASSRDMGTEAFF.

This chain uses TRBV7-2 with TRBJ2-1, with unresolved D. V shed 5 bases and J shed 8 bases, with 10 bases lying between them. This CDR3 is 12 amino acids long. CDR1 and CDR2 from the germline V gene are SGHTA and FQGNSA. CDR3 region: CASSLRAHEQFF. In nucleotides, the CDR3 is TGTGCCAGCAGCCTCAGAGCGCATGAGCAGTTCTTC.

There are many counts of this clonotype. The chain uses TRBV7-9 and TRBJ2-4; a possible D gene is TRBD1 (6 bases). The V end lost 2 bases, the J end lost 6 bases, and 11 bases lay between the germline ends. CDR3 length equals 14 residues. Germline V gene data show CDR1 as SEHNR and CDR2 as FQNEAQ (reference sequence). CDR3 in DNA: TGTGCCAGCAGCTTATCACAGGGTGGAAACATTCAGTACTTC. Amino acid sequence: CASSLSQGGNIQYF. The complete variable domain, with remaining parts taken from reference TRBV7-9 and TRBJ2-4, reads DTGVSQNPRHKITKRGQNVTFRCDPISEHNRLYWYRQTLGQGPEFLTYFQNEAQLEKSRLLSDRFSAERPKGSFSTLEIQRTEQGDSAMYLCASSLSQGGNIQYFGAGTRLSVL.

This clonotype was counted once. The gene calls are TRBV27 and TRBJ1-2; 7 bases are a match to TRBD1. CDR3 size: 13 residues. The trim removed 5 bases at V and 7 bases at J, leaving 7 bases unmatched. Germline CDR1 MNHEY, CDR2 SMNVEV (reference sequence). CDR3 nucleotide sequence: TGTGCCAGCAGTGTAGACAGGGCAGGTGGCTACACCTTC. It encodes CASSVDRAGGYTF.

The rearrangement uses TRBV6-1 and TRBJ2-5; 8 bases are shared with TRBD1. From germline, CDR1 is MNHNS and CDR2 SASEGT. This CDR3 has 15 amino acids. J gave up 5 bases and V 6 bases, and 11 bases lay outside the gene matches. Here the CDR3 DNA reads TGTGCCAGCAGCAGCCTCAGGGGGCGGAGGGAGACCCAGTACTTC. Translation: CASSSLRGRRETQYF.

This clonotype was detected a few times. The V gene is TRBV12-3 or TRBV12-4, the J gene TRBJ2-7; 9 bases match TRBD1. Germline trimming cut 5 bases from V and 6 bases from J; bases unmatched to any gene: 8. The CDR3 sequence is 14 residues long. The DNA for the CDR3 is TGTGCCAGCAGTATTCGCGGGACAGGGAGCGAGCAGTACTTC. Protein sequence: CASSIRGTGSEQYF.

CDR3 sequence: CASSLGLAGATTTTDTQYF. For the CDR3, the DNA is TGCGCCAGCAGCTTGGGACTAGCGGGGGCCACTACCACCACAGATACGCAGTATTTT. This chain links TRBV5-1 with TRBJ2-3; 12 bases agree with TRBD2. Per germline, CDR1 SGHRS and CDR2 YFSETQ. Trimming cost V 0 bases and J 2 bases; bases outside gene matches: 10. This CDR3 region has 19 residues.

This clonotype showed up many times. The chain links TRBV20-1 to TRBJ2-1; D uncertain. The CDR3 contains 11 residues. Germline CDR1 DFQATT, CDR2 SNEGSKA (reference sequence). The V end was cut by 1 base, the J end by 8 bases, with 6 bases between. In nucleotides, the CDR3 is TGCAGTGCTAGAGCCGTTGATGAGCAGTTCTTC. Its translation is CSARAVDEQFF.

The CDR3 bases are TGTGCCAGCAGCTTAGTACAGGGGGTATACACAGATACGCAGTATTTT. Protein sequence: CASSLVQGVYTDTQYF. The rearrangement uses TRBV7-6 and TRBJ2-3; 8 bases are shared with TRBD1. Germline V gene lookup returns CDR1 SGHVS and CDR2 FNYEAQ. V lost 1 base to trimming and J lost 2 bases; unmatched junction nucleotides: 5. The CDR3 spans 16 residues.

This clonotype was recorded a few times. The chain recombines TRBV7-8 with TRBJ1-5; the D gene is possibly TRBD1 (5 bases). V dropped 5 bases and J dropped 5 bases, with 13 bases sitting between them. The length of the CDR3 is 14 residues. Germline CDR1 SGHVS, CDR2 FQNEAQ. The CDR3 sequence is CASSAGQGHQPQHF. CDR3 coding DNA: TGTGCCAGCAGCGCAGGGCAGGGCCATCAGCCCCAGCATTTT. Based on the CDR3 plus reference TRBV7-8 and TRBJ1-5, the full variable domain is GAGVSQSPRYKVAKRGQDVALRCDPISGHVSLFWYQQALGQGPEFLTYFQNEAQLDKSGLPSDRFFAERPEGSVSTLKIQRTQQEDSAVYLCASSAGQGHQPQHFGDGTRLSIL.

This clonotype was counted only a few times. This sequence joins TRBV6-2 or TRBV6-3 and TRBJ2-3, with 7 nucleotides matching TRBD1. V shed 5 bases, J shed 6 bases, and the junction held 2 bases outside the gene matches. This CDR3 comprises 12 residues. Germline-derived CDR1 and CDR2 are MNHEY and SVGEGT. As DNA, the CDR3 is TGTGCCAGCAGTAACAGGGGCGATACGCAGTATTTT. Translated, it gives CASSNRGDTQYF.

This clonotype was observed a few times. V is TRBV11-2 and J is TRBJ2-7; the match to TRBD2 covers 8 bases. This CDR3 is 15 amino acids long. Germline trimming cut 0 bases from V and 3 bases from J; bases unmatched to any gene: 4. Per the germline V gene, CDR1 is SGHAT and CDR2 is FQNNGV. The CDR3 is CASSLEAGEFYEQYF. In DNA, the CDR3 is TGTGCCAGCAGCTTAGAAGCGGGAGAGTTCTACGAGCAGTACTTC.

This clonotype turned up a few times. V gene TRBV2 combines with J gene TRBJ2-2; 7 bases map to TRBD1. The CDR3 sequence is 15 residues long. CDR1 and CDR2 from the germline V gene are SNHLY and FYNNEI. V was pared by 4 bases and J by 5 bases, with 7 bases of the junction left unmatched. The CDR3 DNA follows: TGTGCCAGCAGTGGGCCAGCGACAGGGACCGGGGAGCTGTTTTTT. This codes for CASSGPATGTGELFF.

This clonotype came up a few times. Compared with germline, one end of the junction differs, possibly owing to a read error. The chain uses TRBV6-1 and TRBJ2-5, with 9 bases aligning to TRBD2. The germline V gene has CDR1 MNHNS and CDR2 SASEGT. The CDR3 consists of 14 residues. CDR3 in amino acids: CASSKAGGGGTQYF. In DNA form, the CDR3 reads TGTGCCAGCAGTAAAGCGGGGGGCGGCGGGACCCAGTACTTC.

The J gene is TRBJ2-7, the V gene TRBV7-9, with D unresolved. This CDR3 has 15 amino acids. Trimming shortened V by 3 bases and J by 4 bases, and 16 bases separated the two germline ends. CDR1 is SEHNR and CDR2 is FQNEAQ in the germline V gene (reference sequence). The CDR3 reads CASSFIEPGRYEQYF. In DNA form, the CDR3 reads TGTGCCAGCAGCTTCATAGAGCCGGGCCGATACGAGCAGTACTTC.

The chain carries TRBV7-2 and TRBJ1-1; 8 nucleotides line up with TRBD1. The CDR3 runs 16 residues. Germline V gene lookup returns CDR1 SGHTA and CDR2 FQGNSA. The junction had 16 bases not matched to a gene; V was cut back by 5 bases and J by 8 bases. CDR3 DNA sequence: TGTGCCAGCAGCCTTCAGGGGGCTAAGGGGATAAAAGAAGCTTTCTTT. Translated, it gives CASSLQGAKGIKEAFF. Combining the CDR3 with reference TRBV7-2 and TRBJ1-1 gives the whole variable domain GAGVSQSPSNKVTEKGKDVELRCDPISGHTALYWYRQSLGQGLEFLIYFQGNSAPDKSGLPSDRFSAERTGGSVSTLTIQRTQQEDSAVYLCASSLQGAKGIKEAFFGQGTRLTVV.

CDR3 region: CASSFHPTGENQPQHF. CDR3 in DNA: TGTGCCAGCAGTTTTCATCCGACAGGGGAGAATCAGCCCCAGCATTTT. The chain links TRBV12-3 or TRBV12-4 to TRBJ1-5; 8 bases are shared with TRBD1. The CDR3 runs 16 residues. Trimming took 3 bases from V and 4 from J; bases not matched to a gene: 8.

This chain connects TRBV2 to TRBJ2-1; D is possibly TRBD1 or TRBD2 (5 bases each). V was cut by 7 bases and J by 8 bases, with 18 bases left in between. This CDR3 spans 14 amino acids. The germline CDR1 and CDR2 sequences are SNHLY and FYNNEI. The CDR3 nucleotides are TGTGCCAGCAAGATGGGGGACCCTTGGGATGAGCAGTTCTTC. Protein: CASKMGDPWDEQFF.

In its sample, this clonotype was seen many times. The V and J genes are TRBV20-1 and TRBJ2-7; D remains unclear. The germline gives CDR1 DFQATT, CDR2 SNEGSKA (reference sequence). The V gene lost 3 bases and the J gene lost 5 bases, with 8 bases spanning the gap. The CDR3 consists of 11 residues. This CDR3 is CSASGGDEQYF. In DNA, the CDR3 is TGCAGTGCTAGTGGTGGGGACGAGCAGTACTTC.

The genes are TRBV4-3 and TRBJ2-1; TRBD2 might be the D (6 bases). CDR1 and CDR2 from the germline V gene are LGHNA and YSLEER. The V and J ends lost 3 bases and 7 bases respectively, with 13 bases between them. The CDR3 contains 14 residues. The CDR3 sequence: CASSQEGTSNEQFF. In DNA form, the CDR3 reads TGCGCCAGCAGCCAGGAAGGGACTTCAAATGAGCAGTTCTTC.

There are a few counts of this clonotype. V and J are TRBV10-3 and TRBJ1-6, with D unresolved. V was shortened by 0 bases and J by 10 bases, with 10 bases between the two germline ends. This CDR3 region has 14 residues. CDR1 is ENHRY and CDR2 is SYGVKD in the germline V gene. The CDR3 sequence: CAISESVTQSPLHF. CDR3 bases: TGTGCCATCAGTGAGTCGGTTACACAGTCACCCCTCCACTTT.